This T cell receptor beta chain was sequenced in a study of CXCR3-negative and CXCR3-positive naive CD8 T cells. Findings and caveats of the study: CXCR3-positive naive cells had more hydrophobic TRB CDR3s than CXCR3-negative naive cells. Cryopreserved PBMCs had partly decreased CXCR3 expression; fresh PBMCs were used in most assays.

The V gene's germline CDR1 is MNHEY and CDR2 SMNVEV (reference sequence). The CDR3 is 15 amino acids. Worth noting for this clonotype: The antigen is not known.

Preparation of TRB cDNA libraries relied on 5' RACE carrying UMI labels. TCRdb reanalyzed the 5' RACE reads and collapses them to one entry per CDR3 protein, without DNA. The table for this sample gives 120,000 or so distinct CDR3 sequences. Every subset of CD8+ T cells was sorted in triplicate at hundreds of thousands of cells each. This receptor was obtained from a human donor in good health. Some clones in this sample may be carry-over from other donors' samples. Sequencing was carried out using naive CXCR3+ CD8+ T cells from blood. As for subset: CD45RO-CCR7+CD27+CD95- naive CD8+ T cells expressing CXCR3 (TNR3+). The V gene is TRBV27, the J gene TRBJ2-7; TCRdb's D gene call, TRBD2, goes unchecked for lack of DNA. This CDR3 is CASSLYATAGVEQYF.